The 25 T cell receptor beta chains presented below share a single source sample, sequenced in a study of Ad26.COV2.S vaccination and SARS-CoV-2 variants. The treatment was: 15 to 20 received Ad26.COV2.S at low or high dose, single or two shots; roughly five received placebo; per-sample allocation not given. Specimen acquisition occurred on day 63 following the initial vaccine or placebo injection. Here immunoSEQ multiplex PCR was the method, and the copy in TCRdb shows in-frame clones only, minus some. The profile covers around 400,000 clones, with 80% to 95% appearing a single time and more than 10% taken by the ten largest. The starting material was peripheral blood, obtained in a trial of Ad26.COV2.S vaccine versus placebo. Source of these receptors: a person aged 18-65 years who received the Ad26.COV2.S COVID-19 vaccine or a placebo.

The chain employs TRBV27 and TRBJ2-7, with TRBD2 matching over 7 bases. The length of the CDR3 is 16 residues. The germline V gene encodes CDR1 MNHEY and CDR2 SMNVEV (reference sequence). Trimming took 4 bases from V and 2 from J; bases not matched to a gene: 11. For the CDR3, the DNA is TGTGCCAGCAGTTGGGCAGGCGGGGGACCCACCTACGAGCAGTACTTC. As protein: CASSWAGGGPTYEQYF.

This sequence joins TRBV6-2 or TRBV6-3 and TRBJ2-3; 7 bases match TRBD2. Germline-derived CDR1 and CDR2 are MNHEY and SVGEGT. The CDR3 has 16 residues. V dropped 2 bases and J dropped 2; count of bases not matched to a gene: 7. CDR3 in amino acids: CASSYGSGGFTDTQYF. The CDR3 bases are TGTGCCAGCAGTTACGGGTCGGGAGGCTTCACAGATACGCAGTATTTT.

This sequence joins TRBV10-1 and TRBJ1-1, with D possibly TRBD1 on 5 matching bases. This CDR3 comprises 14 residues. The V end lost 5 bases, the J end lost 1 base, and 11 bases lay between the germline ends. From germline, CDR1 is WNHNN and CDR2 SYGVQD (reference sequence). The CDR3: CASSFGGGNTEAFF. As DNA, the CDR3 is TGCGCCAGCAGTTTTGGCGGGGGGAACACTGAAGCTTTCTTT.

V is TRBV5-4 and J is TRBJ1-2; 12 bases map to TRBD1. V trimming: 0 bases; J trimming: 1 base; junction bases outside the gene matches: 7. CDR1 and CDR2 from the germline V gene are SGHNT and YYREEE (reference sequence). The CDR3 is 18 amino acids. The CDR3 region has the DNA TGTGCCAGCAGCTTGGATGGGACAGGGGGCCTCATTAACTATGGCTACACCTTC. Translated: CASSLDGTGGLINYGYTF.

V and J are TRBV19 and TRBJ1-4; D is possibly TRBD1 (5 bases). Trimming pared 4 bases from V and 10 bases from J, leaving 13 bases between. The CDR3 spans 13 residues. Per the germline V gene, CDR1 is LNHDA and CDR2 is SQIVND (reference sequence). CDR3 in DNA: TGTGCCAGTAGTAGCAGGGCAATAGGAAAACTGTTTTTT. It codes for CASSSRAIGKLFF.

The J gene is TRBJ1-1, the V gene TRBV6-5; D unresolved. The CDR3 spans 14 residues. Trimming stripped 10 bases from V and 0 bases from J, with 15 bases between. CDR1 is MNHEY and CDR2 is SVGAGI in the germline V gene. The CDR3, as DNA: TGTGCCATCTCCGAAAGTGGGGTGAACACTGAAGCTTTCTTT. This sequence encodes CAISESGVNTEAFF.

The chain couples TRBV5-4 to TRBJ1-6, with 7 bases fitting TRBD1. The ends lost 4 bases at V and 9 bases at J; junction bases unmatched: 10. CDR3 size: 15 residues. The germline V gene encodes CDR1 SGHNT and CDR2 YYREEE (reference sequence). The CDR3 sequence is CASSATGQAGSPLHF. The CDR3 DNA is TGTGCCAGCAGCGCAACCGGACAGGCTGGTTCACCCCTCCACTTT. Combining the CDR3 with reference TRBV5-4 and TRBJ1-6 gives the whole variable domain ETGVTQSPTHLIKTRGQQVTLRCSSQSGHNTVSWYQQALGQGPQFIFQYYREEENGRGNFPPRFSGLQFPNYSSELNVNALELDDSALYLCASSATGQAGSPLHFGNGTRLTVT.

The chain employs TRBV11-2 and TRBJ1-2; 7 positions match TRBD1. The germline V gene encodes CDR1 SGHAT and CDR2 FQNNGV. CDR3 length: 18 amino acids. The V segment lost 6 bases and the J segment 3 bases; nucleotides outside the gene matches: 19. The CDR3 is CASRLGAGTVTSDYGYTF. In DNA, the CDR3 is TGTGCCAGCAGACTGGGGGCCGGGACAGTGACCTCGGACTATGGCTACACCTTC.

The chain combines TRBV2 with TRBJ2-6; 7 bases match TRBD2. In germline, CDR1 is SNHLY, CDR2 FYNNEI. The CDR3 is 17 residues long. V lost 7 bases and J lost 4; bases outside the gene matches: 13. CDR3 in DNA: TGTGCCAGCACCTGGGGGAAGACGGGACTAGGGGCCAACGTCCTGACTTTC. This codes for CASTWGKTGLGANVLTF.

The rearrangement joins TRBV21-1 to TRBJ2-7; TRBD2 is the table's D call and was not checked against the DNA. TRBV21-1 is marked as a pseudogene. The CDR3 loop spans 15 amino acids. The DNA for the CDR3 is TGTGCCAGCAGCAAAGTGGACGGGAGCTCCTACGAGCAGTACTTC. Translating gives CASSKVDGSSYEQYF.

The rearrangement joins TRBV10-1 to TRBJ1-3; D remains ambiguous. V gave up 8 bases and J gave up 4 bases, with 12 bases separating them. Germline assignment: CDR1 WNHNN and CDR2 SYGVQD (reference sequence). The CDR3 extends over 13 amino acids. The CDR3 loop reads CASLRVSGNTIYF. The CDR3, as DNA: TGCGCCAGCCTAAGGGTCTCCGGAAACACCATATATTTT.

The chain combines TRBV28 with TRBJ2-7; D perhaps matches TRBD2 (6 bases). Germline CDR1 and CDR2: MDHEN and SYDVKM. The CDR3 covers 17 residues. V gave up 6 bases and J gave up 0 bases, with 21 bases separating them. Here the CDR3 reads CASRSRLAGRSSYEQYF. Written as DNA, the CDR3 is TGTGCCAGCAGGTCCCGGCTGGCAGGGAGGAGCTCCTACGAGCAGTACTTC.

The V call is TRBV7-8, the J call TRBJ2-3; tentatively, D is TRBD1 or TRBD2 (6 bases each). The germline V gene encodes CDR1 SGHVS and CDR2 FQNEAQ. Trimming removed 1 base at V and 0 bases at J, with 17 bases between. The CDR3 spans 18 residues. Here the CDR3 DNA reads TGTGCCAGCAGCTTAGAAGTTCAGGGGAGGACTAGCACAGATACGCAGTATTTT. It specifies CASSLEVQGRTSTDTQYF. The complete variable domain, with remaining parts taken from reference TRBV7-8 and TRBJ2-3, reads GAGVSQSPRYKVAKRGQDVALRCDPISGHVSLFWYQQALGQGPEFLTYFQNEAQLDKSGLPSDRFFAERPEGSVSTLKIQRTQQEDSAVYLCASSLEVQGRTSTDTQYFGPGTRLTVL.

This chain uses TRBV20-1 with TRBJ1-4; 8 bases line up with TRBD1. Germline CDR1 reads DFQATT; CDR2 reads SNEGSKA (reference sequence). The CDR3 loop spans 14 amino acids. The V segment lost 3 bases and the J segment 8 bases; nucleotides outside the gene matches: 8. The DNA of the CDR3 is TGCAGTGCTAGTCGGACAGGGAATACCGAAAAACTGTTTTTT. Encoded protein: CSASRTGNTEKLFF.

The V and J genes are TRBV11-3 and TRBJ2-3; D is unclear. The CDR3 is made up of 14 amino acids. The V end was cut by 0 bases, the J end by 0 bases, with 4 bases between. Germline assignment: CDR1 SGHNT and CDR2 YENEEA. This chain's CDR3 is CASSLDGSTDTQYF. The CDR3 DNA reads TGTGCCAGCAGCTTAGACGGGAGCACAGATACGCAGTATTTT.

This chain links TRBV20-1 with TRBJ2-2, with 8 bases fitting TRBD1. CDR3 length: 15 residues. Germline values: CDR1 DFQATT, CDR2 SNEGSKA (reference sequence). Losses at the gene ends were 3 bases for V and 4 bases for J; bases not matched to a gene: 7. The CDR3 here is CSASRGTGGTGELFF. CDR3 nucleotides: TGCAGTGCTAGTCGGGGTACAGGGGGCACCGGGGAGCTGTTTTTT.

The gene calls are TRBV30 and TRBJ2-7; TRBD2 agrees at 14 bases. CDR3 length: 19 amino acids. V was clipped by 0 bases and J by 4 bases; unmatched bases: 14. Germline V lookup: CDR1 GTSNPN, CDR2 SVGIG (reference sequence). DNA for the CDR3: TGTGCCTGGAGTGTACCCAATTCCCCTGGGACTAGCGGGAGTTACGAGCAGTACTTC. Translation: CAWSVPNSPGTSGSYEQYF.

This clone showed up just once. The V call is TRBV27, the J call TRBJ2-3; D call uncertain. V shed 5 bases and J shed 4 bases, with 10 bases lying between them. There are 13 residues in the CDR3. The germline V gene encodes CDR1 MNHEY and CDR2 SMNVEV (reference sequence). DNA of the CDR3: TGTGCCAGCAGTATCGCTCCGCCAGATACGCAGTATTTT. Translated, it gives CASSIAPPDTQYF.

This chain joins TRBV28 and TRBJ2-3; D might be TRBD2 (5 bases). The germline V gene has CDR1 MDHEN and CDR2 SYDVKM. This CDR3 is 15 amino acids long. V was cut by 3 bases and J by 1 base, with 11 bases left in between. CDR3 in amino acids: CASSLKGEGTDTQYF. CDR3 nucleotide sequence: TGTGCCAGCAGTTTGAAGGGAGAAGGCACAGATACGCAGTATTTT.

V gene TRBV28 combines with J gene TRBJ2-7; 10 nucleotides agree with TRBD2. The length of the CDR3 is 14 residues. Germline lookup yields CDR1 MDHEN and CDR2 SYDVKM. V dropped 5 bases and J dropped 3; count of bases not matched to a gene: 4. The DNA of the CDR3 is TGTGCCAGCAGTCTCAGGACTAGCGGCTACGAGCAGTACTTC. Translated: CASSLRTSGYEQYF.

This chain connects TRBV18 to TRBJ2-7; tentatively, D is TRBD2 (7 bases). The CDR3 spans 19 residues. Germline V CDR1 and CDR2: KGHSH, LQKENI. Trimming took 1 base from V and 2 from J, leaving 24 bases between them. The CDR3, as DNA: TGTGCCAGCTCACCACGGGGAGCGGGACACCAAACCGGGGCCTACGAGCAGTACTTC. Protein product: CASSPRGAGHQTGAYEQYF.

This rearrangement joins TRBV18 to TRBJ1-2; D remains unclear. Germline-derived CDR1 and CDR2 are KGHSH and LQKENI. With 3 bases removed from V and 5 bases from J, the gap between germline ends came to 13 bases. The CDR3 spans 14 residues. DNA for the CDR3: TGTGCCAGCTCACCTTTCGACATTTCATATGGCTACACCTTC. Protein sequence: CASSPFDISYGYTF.

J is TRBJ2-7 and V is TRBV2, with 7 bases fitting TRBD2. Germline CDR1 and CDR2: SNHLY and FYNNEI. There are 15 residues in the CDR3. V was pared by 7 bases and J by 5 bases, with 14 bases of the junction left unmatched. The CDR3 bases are TGTGCCAGCACCCTAGCGACTTCGGGAGGCGACGAGCAGTACTTC. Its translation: CASTLATSGGDEQYF.

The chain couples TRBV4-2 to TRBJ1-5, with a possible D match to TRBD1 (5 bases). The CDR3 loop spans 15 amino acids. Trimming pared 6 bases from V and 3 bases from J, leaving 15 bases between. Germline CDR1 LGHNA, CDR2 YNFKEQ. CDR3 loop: CASSQTGRDNQPQHF. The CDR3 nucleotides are TGTGCCAGCAGTCAAACCGGCAGGGACAATCAGCCCCAGCATTTT.

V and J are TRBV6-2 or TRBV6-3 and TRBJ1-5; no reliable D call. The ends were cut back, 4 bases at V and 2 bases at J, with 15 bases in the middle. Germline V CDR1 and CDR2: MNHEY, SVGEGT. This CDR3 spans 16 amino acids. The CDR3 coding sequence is TGTGCCAGCAGTTTTGGCGAGGGCTATGGCAATCAGCCCCAGCATTTT. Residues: CASSFGEGYGNQPQHF.